This entry describes one T cell receptor (beta chain). The data derive from a study of sequential checkpoint blockade in melanoma. Noted treatment: randomized to nivolumab then ipilimumab (arm A) or the reverse (arm B). Sequencing used immunoSEQ multiplex PCR; TCRdb keeps in-frame clones, though not all of them. The sample gives fewer than 40,000 clones, 88% of which show up once; 9.5% to 15% is in the top ten. The CDR3 totals 16 residues. V was pared by 3 bases and J by 2 bases, with 4 bases of the junction left unmatched. Germline CDR1 and CDR2: MDHEN and SYDVKM. The source of this sequence is a human donor with melanoma. The V call is TRBV28, the J call TRBJ2-3, with TRBD2 identical over 11 bases. Material: CD8+ T cells sorted from blood (inferred from file names), obtained from a patient given nivolumab and ipilimumab in sequence. CDR3 amino acids: CASSFLAGGLTDTQYF. In DNA, the CDR3 is TGTGCCAGCAGTTTTCTAGCGGGAGGCCTCACAGATACGCAGTATTTT.